Listed here are 28 T cell receptor beta chains from one sample, sequenced in a study of response to subunit inactivated influenza vaccine. TCRdb reprocessed the RT-PCR reads with MiXCR, giving one entry per CDR3 protein. The sample lists about 780,000 distinct CDR3 sequences, under 20% seen once, with approximately 11% in the top ten. The starting material was PBMCs from blood, obtained 5 days after vaccination. These receptors were taken from a man aged 45-65 years who received an inactivated influenza vaccine.

This clonotype appeared a single time. The chain's CDR3 is CASSDGGLQPQHF. For the CDR3, the DNA is TGTGCCAGCAGTGATGGGGGGCTTCAGCCCCAGCATTTT. The V and J genes are TRBV25-1 and TRBJ1-5, with D possibly TRBD1 on 6 matching bases. The V gene lost 3 bases and the J gene lost 6 bases, with 9 bases spanning the gap. Germline CDR1 reads MGHDK; CDR2 reads SYGVNS. The CDR3 loop spans 13 amino acids.

The J gene is TRBJ2-1, the V gene TRBV5-6; 8 bases fit TRBD2. Germline lookup yields CDR1 SGHDT and CDR2 YYEEEE. The V segment lost 6 bases and the J segment 0 bases; nucleotides outside the gene matches: 14. The CDR3 spans 18 residues. The CDR3 nucleotides read TGTGCCAGCACCACGGCGGGAGGAATGGGGGGCTCCTACAATGAGCAGTTCTTC. Translated, it gives CASTTAGGMGGSYNEQFF.

V is TRBV5-5 and J is TRBJ1-6; 8 nucleotides line up with TRBD1. This CDR3 region has 15 residues. V lost 1 base, J lost 10 bases, and 7 bases stayed unmatched. Germline V gene lookup returns CDR1 SGHKS and CDR2 YYEKEE (reference sequence). Here the CDR3 reads CASSLYGPGGSPLHF. The CDR3, as DNA: TGTGCCAGCAGCTTGTATGGGCCAGGGGGCTCACCCCTCCACTTT.

The CDR3 sequence: CATGLAGGSTDTQYF. The CDR3 DNA sequence: TGTGCCACCGGACTAGCGGGGGGTAGTACAGATACGCAGTATTTT. This chain connects TRBV10-3 to TRBJ2-3; 14 bases agree with TRBD2. After removal of 10 bases from V and 3 bases from J, the junction contained 6 bases not matched to a gene. The CDR3 is 15 amino acids. Germline CDR1 reads ENHRY; CDR2 reads SYGVKD.

In its sample, this clonotype was seen many times. The V and J genes are TRBV12-3 or TRBV12-4 and TRBJ1-2; possibly TRBD1 for D (5 bases). V was pared by 5 bases and J by 6 bases, with 13 bases between. The CDR3 is 13 residues long. The CDR3 DNA is TGTGCCAGCAGTCCTAACAGGAGAGATGGCTACACCTTC. Amino acids: CASSPNRRDGYTF.

The V gene is TRBV6-5, the J gene TRBJ2-6, with D possibly being TRBD2 (7 bases). Germline CDR1 is MNHEY and CDR2 is SVGAGI. The CDR3 extends over 17 amino acids. Trimming shortened V by 0 bases and J by 2 bases, and 11 bases separated the two germline ends. The CDR3 protein is CASSYSTGGAGANVLTF. In DNA form, the CDR3 reads TGTGCCAGCAGTTACTCGACGGGGGGCGCTGGGGCCAACGTCCTGACTTTC.

This chain uses TRBV5-1 with TRBJ2-7; the D gene is possibly TRBD1 (6 bases). Trimming removed 5 bases from V and 4 bases from J, with 28 bases in between. There are 18 residues in the CDR3. Looked up from germline, CDR1 is SGHRS and CDR2 is YFSETQ. The CDR3 DNA sequence: TGCGCCAGCAGTCAATTGGGAACAACCGGGACACCTGTATACGAGCAGTACTTC. This codes for CASSQLGTTGTPVYEQYF.

Only a few counts were recorded for this clonotype. The chain is built from TRBV18 and TRBJ2-2, with D uncertain. CDR3 length: 14 residues. Germline V gives CDR1 KGHSH, CDR2 LQKENI. Trimming took 0 bases from V and 4 from J, leaving 6 bases between them. The CDR3 DNA sequence: TGTGCCAGCTCACCACCGTCTAGCACCGGGGAGCTGTTTTTT. Translating gives CASSPPSSTGELFF. The variable domain in full, completed from reference TRBV18 and TRBJ2-2, reads NAGVMQNPRHLVRRRGQEARLRCSPMKGHSHVYWYRQLPEEGLKFMVYLQKENIIDESGMPKERFSAEFPKEGPSILRIQQVVRGDSAAYFCASSPPSSTGELFFGEGSRLTVL.

This clonotype was detected only a few times. V usage is TRBV4-3 and J usage is TRBJ1-4; D gene ambiguous. The V end was cut by 0 bases, the J end by 0 bases, with 8 bases between. In germline, CDR1 is LGHNA, CDR2 YSLEER. This CDR3 comprises 16 residues. For the CDR3, the DNA is TGCGCCAGCAGCCAAGAACCACGGGCAACTAATGAAAAACTGTTTTTT. Protein product: CASSQEPRATNEKLFF.

The gene calls are TRBV7-9 and TRBJ2-5; D unresolved. In germline, CDR1 is SEHNR, CDR2 FQNEAQ (reference sequence). V lost 2 bases to trimming and J lost 2 bases, with 12 bases between them. The CDR3 has 15 residues. CDR3 bases: TGTGCCAGCAGCTTATACCTTGTAGAGCAAGAGACCCAGTACTTC. Protein product: CASSLYLVEQETQYF.

This clonotype was picked up many times. This chain joins TRBV11-2 and TRBJ1-1; 9 bases fit TRBD1. Trimming at V came to 3 bases and at J to 3 bases, leaving 8 bases not matched to a gene. The germline gives CDR1 SGHAT, CDR2 FQNNGV. The CDR3 sequence is 16 residues long. CDR3: CASSFFGGQGYTEAFF. For the CDR3, the DNA is TGTGCCAGCAGCTTCTTCGGGGGACAGGGATACACTGAAGCTTTCTTT.

The chain uses TRBV12-3 or TRBV12-4 and TRBJ2-5, with 7 nucleotides matching TRBD1. The CDR3 is made up of 16 amino acids. V shed 4 bases and J 5 bases; nucleotides not matched to a gene: 13. The CDR3 DNA follows: TGTGCCAGCAGTTCCAACCCGACAGGGCCCGGGGAGACCCAGTACTTC. Its protein product is CASSSNPTGPGETQYF.

The chain carries TRBV20-1 and TRBJ2-5; the D is unclear. Deletions cut 5 bases from V and 2 bases from J, with 6 bases between. CDR3 length: 11 amino acids. Germline assignment: CDR1 DFQATT and CDR2 SNEGSKA (reference sequence). CDR3 sequence reads: CSAPIQETQYF. CDR3 in DNA: TGCAGTGCTCCGATACAAGAGACCCAGTACTTC.

The V call is TRBV6-2 or TRBV6-3, the J call TRBJ2-2; D might be TRBD2 (6 bases). V gave up 6 bases and J gave up 4 bases, with 15 bases separating them. The CDR3 is made up of 15 amino acids. From germline, CDR1 is MNHEY and CDR2 SVGEGT. In nucleotides, the CDR3 is TGTGCCAGCAGCCCAGGACGGGACTTCACCGGGGAGCTGTTTTTT. This encodes CASSPGRDFTGELFF.

This clonotype has only a few counts. The chain carries TRBV18 and TRBJ2-5; TRBD1 matches 11 bases. Germline V CDR1 and CDR2: KGHSH, LQKENI. The CDR3 is made up of 15 amino acids. V dropped 5 bases and J dropped 3; count of bases not matched to a gene: 5. The CDR3 loop is CASSKDRGLEETQYF. CDR3 DNA: TGTGCCAGCTCAAAGGACAGGGGGCTAGAAGAGACCCAGTACTTC.

This chain links TRBV7-3 with TRBJ2-1; TRBD2 matches 7 bases. CDR1 SGHTA and CDR2 FQGTGA come from the germline V gene. CDR3 length equals 17 residues. V trimming: 2 bases; J trimming: 1 base; junction bases outside the gene matches: 8. CDR3 DNA sequence: TGTGCCAGCAGCTTATTTGCGGGAGAATTTTCCTACAATGAGCAGTTCTTC. Protein product: CASSLFAGEFSYNEQFF. Variable domain in full (rest from reference TRBV7-3 and TRBJ2-1): GAGVSQTPSNKVTEKGKYVELRCDPISGHTALYWYRQSLGQGPEFLIYFQGTGAADDSGLPNDRFFAVRPEGSVSTLKIQRTERGDSAVYLCASSLFAGEFSYNEQFFGPGTRLTVL.

The chain recombines TRBV3-1 with TRBJ2-5; D is possibly TRBD2 (6 bases). The CDR3 loop spans 16 amino acids. V was clipped by 2 bases and J by 3 bases, with 16 bases between them. CDR1 and CDR2 from the germline V gene are LGHDT and YNNKEL (reference sequence). DNA of the CDR3: TGTGCCAGCAGCCAACTGGGAACTAGCCTGGAAGAGACCCAGTACTTC. It codes for CASSQLGTSLEETQYF.

Many counts were recorded for this clonotype. The chain links TRBV20-1 to TRBJ2-2; D unclear. V gave up 4 bases and J gave up 4 bases, with 7 bases separating them. Germline values: CDR1 DFQATT, CDR2 SNEGSKA (reference sequence). The CDR3 totals 12 residues. CDR3 loop: CSAIGLTGELFF. The DNA for the CDR3 is TGCAGTGCTATAGGGCTCACCGGGGAGCTGTTTTTT.

This rearrangement joins TRBV9 to TRBJ2-5; 8 bases match TRBD2. CDR1 and CDR2 (germline): SGDLS, YYNGEE. The junction had 5 bases not matched to a gene; V was cut back by 0 bases and J by 4 bases. This CDR3 is 15 amino acids long. In DNA, the CDR3 is TGTGCCAGCAGCGTAGAAGGGACTAGGGTAGAGACCCAGTACTTC. It yields the protein CASSVEGTRVETQYF.

The chain combines TRBV7-8 with TRBJ2-7; D gene ambiguous. V lost 6 bases to trimming and J lost 4 bases, with 13 bases between them. The CDR3 is made up of 13 amino acids. CDR1 and CDR2 from the germline V gene are SGHVS and FQNEAQ. The CDR3, as DNA: TGTGCCAGCAGTTCAAGACTTCCTTACGAGCAGTACTTC. Protein: CASSSRLPYEQYF.

This clonotype has a count of ten or more. This chain connects TRBV27 to TRBJ2-3, with 8 bases that match TRBD1. The CDR3 is 16 residues long. CDR1 MNHEY and CDR2 SMNVEV come from the germline V gene (reference sequence). V was pared by 5 bases and J by 6 bases, with 13 bases of the junction left unmatched. For the CDR3, the DNA is TGTGCCAGCAGTCTCGGGCTAACAGGGGGGAGTGATACGCAGTATTTT. This translates into CASSLGLTGGSDTQYF.

This clonotype appeared many times. The chain carries TRBV6-1 and TRBJ1-2, with D unclear. The CDR3 is 14 amino acids. Germline V CDR1 and CDR2: MNHNS, SASEGT. Deletions cut 6 bases from V and 4 bases from J, with 15 bases between. CDR3: CASSSRDRGYGYTF. As DNA, the CDR3 is TGTGCCAGCAGCTCGAGGGATCGCGGCTATGGCTACACCTTC.

This clonotype showed up just a few times. The chain links TRBV28 to TRBJ2-5, with D tentatively TRBD1 (5 bases). With 3 bases removed from V and 5 bases from J, the gap between germline ends came to 10 bases. This CDR3 is 13 amino acids long. Germline V lookup: CDR1 MDHEN, CDR2 SYDVKM. Here the CDR3 reads CASSFGAGETQYF. CDR3 in DNA: TGTGCCAGCAGTTTTGGGGCCGGGGAGACCCAGTACTTC.

This clonotype was seen at least ten times. The rearrangement links TRBV20-1 to TRBJ2-7; the match to TRBD2 covers 7 bases. The ends lost 5 bases at V and 0 bases at J; junction bases unmatched: 7. This CDR3 is built from 14 residues. Germline V lookup: CDR1 DFQATT, CDR2 SNEGSKA (reference sequence). CDR3 nucleotides: TGCAGTGCTGGAACAAAGCGGGGCTCCTACGAGCAGTACTTC. Protein: CSAGTKRGSYEQYF.

The chain joins TRBV4-3 to TRBJ2-2; possible D gene TRBD2, 6 bases. V was shortened by 4 bases and J by 6 bases, with 18 bases between the two germline ends. This CDR3 contains 16 residues. Germline V gene data show CDR1 as LGHNA and CDR2 as YSLEER. Written as DNA, the CDR3 is TGCGCCAGCAGCCGAACACGATCGGGAGTCGCCGGGGAGCTGTTTTTT. The encoded protein is CASSRTRSGVAGELFF.

This clonotype came up many times. The CDR3 loop is CASSGQGTGTGELFF. The CDR3 nucleotides read TGTGCCAGCAGTGGACAGGGTACGGGCACCGGGGAGCTGTTTTTT. The chain links TRBV6-1 to TRBJ2-2; 7 nucleotides align to TRBD1. V gave up 4 bases and J gave up 4 bases; unmatched junction bases: 6. CDR1 is MNHNS, CDR2 SASEGT, per germline. The CDR3 runs 15 residues.

This clonotype was seen only a few times. V is TRBV5-1 and J is TRBJ2-5; D possibly corresponds to TRBD1 (6 bases). Trimming shortened V by 0 bases and J by 3 bases, and 12 bases separated the two germline ends. CDR1 is SGHRS and CDR2 is YFSETQ in the germline V gene. The CDR3 contains 15 residues. CDR3 region: CASSLGGRVEETQYF. The CDR3 coding sequence is TGCGCCAGCAGCTTGGGGGGGCGAGTCGAAGAGACCCAGTACTTC.

The CDR3 DNA follows: TGCGCCAGCAGCCAAGATTTGAGGACAGCGAACACCGGGGAGCTGTTTTTT. This translates into CASSQDLRTANTGELFF. The chain uses TRBV4-3 and TRBJ2-2; perhaps TRBD1 as D (6 bases). Germline-derived CDR1 and CDR2 are LGHNA and YSLEER. V lost 0 bases to trimming and J lost 0 bases, with 11 bases between them. The CDR3 is 17 amino acids.